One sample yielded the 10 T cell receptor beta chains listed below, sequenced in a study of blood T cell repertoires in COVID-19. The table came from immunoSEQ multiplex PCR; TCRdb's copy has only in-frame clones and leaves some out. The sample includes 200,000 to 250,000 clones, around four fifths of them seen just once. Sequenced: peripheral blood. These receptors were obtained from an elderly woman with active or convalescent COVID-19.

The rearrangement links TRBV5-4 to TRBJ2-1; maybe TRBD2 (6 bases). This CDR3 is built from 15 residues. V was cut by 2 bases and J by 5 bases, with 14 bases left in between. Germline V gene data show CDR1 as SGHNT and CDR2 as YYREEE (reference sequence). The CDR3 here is CASSFVGRSNNEQFF. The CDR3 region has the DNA TGTGCCAGCAGCTTTGTTGGGAGGTCCAACAATGAGCAGTTCTTC.

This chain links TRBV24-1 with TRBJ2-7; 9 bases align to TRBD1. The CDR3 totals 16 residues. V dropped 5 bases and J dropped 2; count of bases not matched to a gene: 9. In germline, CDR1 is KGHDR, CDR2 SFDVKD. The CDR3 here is CATSGEAGTGTYEQYF. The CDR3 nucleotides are TGTGCCACCAGTGGCGAAGCCGGGACAGGGACCTACGAGCAGTACTTC.

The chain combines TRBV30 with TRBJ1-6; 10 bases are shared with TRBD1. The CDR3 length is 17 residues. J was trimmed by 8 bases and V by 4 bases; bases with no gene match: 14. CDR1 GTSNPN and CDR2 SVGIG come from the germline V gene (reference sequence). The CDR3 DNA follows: TGTGCCTGGAAGTTAAAGTCTGGGGGACAGGGGTATTCACCCCTCCACTTT. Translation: CAWKLKSGGQGYSPLHF.

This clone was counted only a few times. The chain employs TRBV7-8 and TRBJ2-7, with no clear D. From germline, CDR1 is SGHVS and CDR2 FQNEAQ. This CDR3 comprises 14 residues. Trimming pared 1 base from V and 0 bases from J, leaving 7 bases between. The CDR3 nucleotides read TGTGCCAGCAGCTTAGATCCAGACTCCTACGAGCAGTACTTC. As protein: CASSLDPDSYEQYF.

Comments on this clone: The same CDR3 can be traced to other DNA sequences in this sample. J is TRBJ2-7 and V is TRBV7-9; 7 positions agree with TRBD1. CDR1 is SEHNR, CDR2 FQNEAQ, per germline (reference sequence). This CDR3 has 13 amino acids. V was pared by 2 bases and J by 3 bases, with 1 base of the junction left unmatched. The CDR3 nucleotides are TGTGCCAGCAGCTTATCAGGGGGCTACGAGCAGTACTTC. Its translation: CASSLSGGYEQYF.

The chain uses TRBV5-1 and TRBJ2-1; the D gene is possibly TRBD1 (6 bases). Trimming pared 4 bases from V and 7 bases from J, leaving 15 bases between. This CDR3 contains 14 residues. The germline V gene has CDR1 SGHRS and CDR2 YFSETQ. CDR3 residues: CASSQGTVGNEQFF. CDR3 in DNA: TGCGCCAGCAGCCAGGGGACGGTGGGGAATGAGCAGTTCTTC.

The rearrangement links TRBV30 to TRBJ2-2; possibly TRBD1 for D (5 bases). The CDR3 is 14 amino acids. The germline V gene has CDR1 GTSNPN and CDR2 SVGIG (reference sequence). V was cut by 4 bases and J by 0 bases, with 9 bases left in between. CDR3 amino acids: CAWKLQANTGELFF. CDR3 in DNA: TGTGCCTGGAAGCTACAGGCGAACACCGGGGAGCTGTTTTTT.

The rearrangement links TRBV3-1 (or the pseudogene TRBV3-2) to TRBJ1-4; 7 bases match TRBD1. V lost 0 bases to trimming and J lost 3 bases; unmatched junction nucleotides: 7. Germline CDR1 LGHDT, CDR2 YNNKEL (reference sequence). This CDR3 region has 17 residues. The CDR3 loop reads CASSQDPQGSPNEKLFF. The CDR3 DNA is TGTGCCAGCAGCCAAGATCCACAGGGGAGTCCTAATGAAAAACTGTTTTTT.

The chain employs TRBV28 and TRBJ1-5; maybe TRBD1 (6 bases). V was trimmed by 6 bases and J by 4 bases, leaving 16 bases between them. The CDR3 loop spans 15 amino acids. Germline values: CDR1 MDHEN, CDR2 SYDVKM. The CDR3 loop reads CASSAGVFDNQPQHF. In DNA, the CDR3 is TGTGCCAGCAGCGCAGGGGTTTTCGATAATCAGCCCCAGCATTTT.

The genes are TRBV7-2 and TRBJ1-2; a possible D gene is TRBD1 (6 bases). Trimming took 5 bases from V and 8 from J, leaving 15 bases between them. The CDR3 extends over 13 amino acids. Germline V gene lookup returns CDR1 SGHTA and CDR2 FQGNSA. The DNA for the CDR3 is TGTGCCAGCAGCCGGAACAGGGAGCAGGGCTACACCTTC. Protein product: CASSRNREQGYTF.